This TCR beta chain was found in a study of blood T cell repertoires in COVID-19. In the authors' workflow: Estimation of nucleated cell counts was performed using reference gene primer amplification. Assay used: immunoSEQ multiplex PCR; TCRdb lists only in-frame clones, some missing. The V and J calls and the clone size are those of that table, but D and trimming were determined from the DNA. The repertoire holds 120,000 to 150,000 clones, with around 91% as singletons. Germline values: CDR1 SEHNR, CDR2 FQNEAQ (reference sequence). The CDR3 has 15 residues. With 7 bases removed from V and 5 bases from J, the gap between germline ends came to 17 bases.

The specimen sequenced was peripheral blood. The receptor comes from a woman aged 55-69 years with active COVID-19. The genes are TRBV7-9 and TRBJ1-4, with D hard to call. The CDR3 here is CASTISGRGNEKLFF. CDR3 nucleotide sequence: TGTGCCAGCACCATCAGCGGCCGCGGGAATGAAAAACTGTTTTTT.